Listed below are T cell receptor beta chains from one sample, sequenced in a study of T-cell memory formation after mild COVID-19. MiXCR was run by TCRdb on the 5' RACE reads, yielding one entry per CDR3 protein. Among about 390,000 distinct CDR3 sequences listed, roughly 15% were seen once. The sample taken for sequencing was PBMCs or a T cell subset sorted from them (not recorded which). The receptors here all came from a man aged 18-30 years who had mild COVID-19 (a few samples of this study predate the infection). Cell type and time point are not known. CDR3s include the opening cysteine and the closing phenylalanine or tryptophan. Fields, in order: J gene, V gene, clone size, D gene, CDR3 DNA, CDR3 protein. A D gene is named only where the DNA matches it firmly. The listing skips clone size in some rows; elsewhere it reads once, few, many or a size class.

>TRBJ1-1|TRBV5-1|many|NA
TGCGCCAGCAGCTCCACCGGGACCCCGAACACTGAAGCTTTCTTT
CASSSTGTPNTEAFF
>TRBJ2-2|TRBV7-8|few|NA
TGTGCCAGCAGCTTACGGGCAGAGACGAACACCGGGGAGCTGTTTTTT
CASSLRAETNTGELFF
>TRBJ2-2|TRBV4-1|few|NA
TGCGCCAGCAGCCAACCTAGGGACAAAAGCGGGGAGCTGTTTTTT
CASSQPRDKSGELFF
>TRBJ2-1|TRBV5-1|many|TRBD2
TGCGCCAGCAGCCAGGGACTAGCGGGGAACAATGAGCAGTTCTTC
CASSQGLAGNNEQFF
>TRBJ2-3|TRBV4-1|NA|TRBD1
TGCGCCAGCAGCCAGGACGGACAGGGGAGGTTGGATACGCAGTATTTT
CASSQDGQGRLDTQYF
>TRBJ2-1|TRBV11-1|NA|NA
TGTGCCAGCAGCCTCCCGAGGGGGGACGGGTACAATGAGCAGTTCTTC
CASSLPRGDGYNEQFF
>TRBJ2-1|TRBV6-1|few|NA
TGTGCCAGCAGTGCCGACTCCTACAATGAGCAGTTCTTC
CASSADSYNEQFF
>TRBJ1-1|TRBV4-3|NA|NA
TGCGCCAGCAGCCAATTATTGAACAGTAACACTGAAGCTTTCTTT
CASSQLLNSNTEAFF
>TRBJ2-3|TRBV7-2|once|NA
TGTGCCAGCAGTCCCTTCTTTGATACGCAGTATTTT
CASSPFFDTQYF
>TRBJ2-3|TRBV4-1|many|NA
TGCGCCAGCAGCCACACAAGGCTAGCGACAGATACGCAGTATTTT
CASSHTRLATDTQYF
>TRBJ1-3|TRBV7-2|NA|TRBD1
TGTGCCAGCAGCTATACGACAGGGGGCTCTGGAAACACCATATATTTT
CASSYTTGGSGNTIYF
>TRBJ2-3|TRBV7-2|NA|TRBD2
TGTGCCAGCAGCTTAGCGCCGAGCGGGGGGGCCCCGCAGTATTTT
CASSLAPSGGAPQYF
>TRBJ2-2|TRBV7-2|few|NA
TGTGCCAGCAGCTTCTTATGGGGGAGCACCGGGGAGCTGTTTTTT
CASSFLWGSTGELFF
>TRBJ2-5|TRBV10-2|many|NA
TGCGCCACCTCGAGAGGCCACCGGGAGACCCAGTACTTC
CATSRGHRETQYF
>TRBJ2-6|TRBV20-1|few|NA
TGCAGTGCTTCGCAGCTCTCTGGGGCCAACGTCCTGACTTTC
CSASQLSGANVLTF
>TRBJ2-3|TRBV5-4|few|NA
TGTGCCAGCCCTTCCCGGGGGGCTGAAGATACGCAGTATTTT
CASPSRGAEDTQYF
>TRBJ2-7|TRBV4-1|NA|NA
TGCGCCAGCAGCCAAGGGTTAGCGGGACAGGGCACCTACGAGCAGTACTTC
CASSQGLAGQGTYEQYF
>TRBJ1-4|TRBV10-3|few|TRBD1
TGTGCCATCAGTGATTTCCACCAGACAGGGAATCTGTTTTTT
CAISDFHQTGNLFF
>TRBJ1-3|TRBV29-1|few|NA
TGCAGCGTTGTGTCAAACTCTGGAAACACCATATATTTT
CSVVSNSGNTIYF
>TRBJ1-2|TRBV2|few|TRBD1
TGTGCCAGCGGAGGACAGGGATCCCGGGACTATGGCTACACCTTC
CASGGQGSRDYGYTF
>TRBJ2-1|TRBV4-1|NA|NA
TGCGCCAGCAGCCGCCTGGCGCCGTACAATGAGCAGTTCTTC
CASSRLAPYNEQFF
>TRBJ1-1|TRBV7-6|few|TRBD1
TGTGCCAGCAGCTTAGAAACAGGGGGCTTAACTGAAGCTTTCTTT
CASSLETGGLTEAFF
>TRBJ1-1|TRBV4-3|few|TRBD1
TGCGCCAGCAGCCAAGATAAATGGGGGACAGGGGTGGACACTGAAGCTTTCTTT
CASSQDKWGTGVDTEAFF
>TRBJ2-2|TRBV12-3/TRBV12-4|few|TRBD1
TGTGCCAGCAGTTGGGGACAGGGGGGGTCCGGGGAGCTGTTTTTT
CASSWGQGGSGELFF
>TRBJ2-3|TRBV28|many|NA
TGTGCCAGCTCGATTGGCGCCAGCTCCACAGATACGCAGTATTTT
CASSIGASSTDTQYF
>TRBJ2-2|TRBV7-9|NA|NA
TGTGCCAGCAGCTTCAAAGGGTTAGCCGGGGAGCTGTTTTTT
CASSFKGLAGELFF
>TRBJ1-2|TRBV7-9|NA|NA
TGTGCCAGCAGCTTATTACAATTCTATGGCTACACCTTC
CASSLLQFYGYTF
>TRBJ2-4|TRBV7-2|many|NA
TGTGCCAGCAGCTTAGCCTCGCAGGGCCGTAAAAACATTCAGTACTTC
CASSLASQGRKNIQYF
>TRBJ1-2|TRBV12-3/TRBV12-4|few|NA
TGTGCCAGCATCCTAAGGGGATCTAACTATGGCTACACCTTC
CASILRGSNYGYTF
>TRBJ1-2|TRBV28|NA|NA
TGTGCCAGCAGTTCGGGGGCGCCTTACTATGGCTACACCTTC
CASSSGAPYYGYTF
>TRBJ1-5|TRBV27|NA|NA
TGTGCCAGCAGTGAGCGGCGGGATCAGCCCCAGCATTTT
CASSERRDQPQHF
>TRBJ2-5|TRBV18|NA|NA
TGTGCCAGCTCACTCAGGTCGGGGCAGGAGACCCAGTACTTC
CASSLRSGQETQYF
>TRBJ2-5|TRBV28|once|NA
TGTGCCAGCAGTACCCCGGTGGGCTACGAGACCCAGTACTTC
CASSTPVGYETQYF
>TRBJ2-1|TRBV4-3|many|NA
TGCGCCAGCAGCCAAGGGCAGTCCTACAATGAGCAGTTCTTC
CASSQGQSYNEQFF
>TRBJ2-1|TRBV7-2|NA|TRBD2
TGTGCCAGCAGCTTTAGCGGGGTAGCTGATGAGCAGTTCTTC
CASSFSGVADEQFF
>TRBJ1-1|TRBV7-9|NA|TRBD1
TGTGCCAGCAGCTTAGCGGGACAGAGGAACACTGAAGCCTTCTTT
CASSLAGQRNTEAFF
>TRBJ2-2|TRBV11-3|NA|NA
TGTGCCAGCAGTCATCGAGCAAACGGGGAGCTGTTTTTT
CASSHRANGELFF
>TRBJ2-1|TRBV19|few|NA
TGTGCCAGTCGCCCCTTTGGGGGCTCCTACAATGAGCAGTTCTTC
CASRPFGGSYNEQFF
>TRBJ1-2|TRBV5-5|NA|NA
TGTGCCAGCAGCTTGGCACAGAACTATGGCTACACCTTC
CASSLAQNYGYTF
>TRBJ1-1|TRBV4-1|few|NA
TGCGCCAGCAGCCAAGGCGCACGGTTGGCAGGGACGAGGGACACTGAAGCTTTCTTT
CASSQGARLAGTRDTEAFF
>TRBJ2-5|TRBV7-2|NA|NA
TGTGCCAGCAGCGAGGGACTGGGGTTGGGGCGAACCCAGTACTTC
CASSEGLGLGRTQYF
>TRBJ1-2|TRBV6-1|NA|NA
TGTGCCAGCAGTGAATTCTCACCCGGCGGCTATGGCTACACCTTC
CASSEFSPGGYGYTF
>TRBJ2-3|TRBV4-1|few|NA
TGCGCCAGCAGCCCATTCGAGCGGACAGATACGCAGTATTTT
CASSPFERTDTQYF
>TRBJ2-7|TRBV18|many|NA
TGTGCCAGCTCACCACCGAGCCACGGGGACGACGAGCAGTACTTC
CASSPPSHGDDEQYF
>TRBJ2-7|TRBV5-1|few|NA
TGCGCCAGCAGCTTGGACAGGGAGGCCTACGAGCAGTACTTC
CASSLDREAYEQYF
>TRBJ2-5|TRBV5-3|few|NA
TGTGCCAGAAGCGAGGAGCTCCACCAAGAGACCCAGTACTTC
CARSEELHQETQYF
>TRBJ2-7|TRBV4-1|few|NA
TGCGCCAGCAGCAGACCATTAGGCGAGCAGTACTTC
CASSRPLGEQYF
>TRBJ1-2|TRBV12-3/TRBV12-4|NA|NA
TGTGCCAGCAGTCCGAACGGGGGACCCCTCTATGGCTACACCTTC
CASSPNGGPLYGYTF
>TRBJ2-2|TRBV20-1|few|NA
TGCAGTGCTAGCCGGGGCGCGAACACCGGGGAGCTGTTTTTT
CSASRGANTGELFF
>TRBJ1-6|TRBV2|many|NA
TGTGCCAGCAGAACGGAATATAATTCACCCCTCCACTTT
CASRTEYNSPLHF
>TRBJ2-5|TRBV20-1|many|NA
TGCAGTGCTAGACAGGTTTCTGACGAGACCCAGTACTTC
CSARQVSDETQYF
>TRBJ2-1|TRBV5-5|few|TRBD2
TGTGCCAGCAGCTTGCGAGCGGGGGAGAGCTCCTACAATGAGCAGTTCTTC
CASSLRAGESSYNEQFF
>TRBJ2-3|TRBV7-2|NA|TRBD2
TGTGCCAGCAGGCCGGAGGGAGGGGCAGATACGCAGTATTTT
CASRPEGGADTQYF
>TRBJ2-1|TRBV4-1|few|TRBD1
TGCGCCAGCAGCTCGGGACAGGGGGCTTTCAATGAGCAGTTCTTC
CASSSGQGAFNEQFF
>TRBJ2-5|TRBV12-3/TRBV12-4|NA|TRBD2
TGTGCCAGCAGCCAATTAGGTAGCGGGGCACCTAGTGACCAAGAGACCCAGTACTTC
CASSQLGSGAPSDQETQYF